This T cell receptor (beta chain) was observed in a study of cytomegalovirus exposure and HLA in healthy donors. Note on this clone: What it binds is unknown.

Germline CDR1 SGHTA, CDR2 FQGNSA. This CDR3 has 16 residues. J was trimmed by 3 bases and V by 5 bases; bases with no gene match: 10. The study's findings and limits: When presence/absence was analysed, sequencing depth was taken to be roughly uniform across donors.

The study ran its PCR with 60 Vbeta and 13 Jbeta primers. Method: immunoSEQ multiplex PCR; TCRdb's copy keeps in-frame clones and lacks some. The data hold about 150,000 clones, with roughly four fifths observed a single time. The chain uses TRBV7-2 and TRBJ2-5, with 9 bases identical to TRBD1. This clonotype was sampled from a man between 18 and 29 years old in good health and CMV-seronegative. The sample consisted of PBMCs. The CDR3 DNA is TGTGCCAGCAGCCAACGACAGGGGGGGGATAAAGAGACCCAGTACTTC. Translation: CASSQRQGGDKETQYF.